Listed here are 10 T cell receptor beta chains from one sample, sequenced in a study of technical replicates of blood from several donors. TCRdb's copy holds only in-frame clones and misses some; the assay was immunoSEQ multiplex PCR. Of about 61,000 clones listed, 87% are singletons. Sequenced sample: PBMCs. The receptors stem from a human donor in good health. Some clones in this sample may be carry-over from other donors' samples.

For the CDR3, the DNA is TGCGCCAGCAGCCAATATACATTTGGTCAGCCCCAGCATTTT. Its translation is CASSQYTFGQPQHF. The J gene is TRBJ1-5, the V gene TRBV4-3; D not certain. This CDR3 is 14 amino acids long. From germline, CDR1 is LGHNA and CDR2 YSLEER. The V gene lost 2 bases and the J gene lost 6 bases, with 11 bases spanning the gap.

The V and J genes are TRBV5-1 and TRBJ2-1; D is possibly TRBD2 (6 bases). This CDR3 comprises 14 residues. Trimming pared 7 bases from V and 5 bases from J, leaving 16 bases between. Germline V gene sequence: CDR1 SGHRS, CDR2 YFSETQ. CDR3 region: CASVEGTYNNEQFF. The CDR3 DNA reads TGCGCCAGCGTCGAGGGGACTTACAACAATGAGCAGTTCTTC. The full variable domain, completed using reference TRBV5-1 and TRBJ2-1, is KAGVTQTPRYLIKTRGQQVTLSCSPISGHRSVSWYQQTPGQGLQFLFEYFSETQRNKGNFPGRFSGRQFSNSRSEMNVSTLELGDSALYLCASVEGTYNNEQFFGPGTRLTVL.

The chain links TRBV2 to TRBJ1-1; no firm D call. V lost 6 bases and J 2 bases, leaving 7 bases between the germline ends. Per germline, CDR1 SNHLY and CDR2 FYNNEI. CDR3 length equals 12 residues. The CDR3 is CASRGSNTEAFF. The DNA for the CDR3 is TGTGCCAGCAGGGGCAGTAACACTGAAGCTTTCTTT. The whole variable domain, filled in from reference TRBV2 and TRBJ1-1, reads EPEVTQTPSHQVTQMGQEVILRCVPISNHLYFYWYRQILGQKVEFLVSFYNNEISEKSEIFDDQFSVERPDGSNFTLKIRSTKLEDSAMYFCASRGSNTEAFFGQGTRLTVV.

V and J are TRBV15 and TRBJ2-7, with D perhaps TRBD2 (7 bases). The V gene lost 3 bases and the J gene lost 4 bases, with 19 bases spanning the gap. Germline assignment: CDR1 LNHNV and CDR2 YYDKDF (reference sequence). This CDR3 has 16 amino acids. The CDR3 is CATSSTPRGGRYEQYF. CDR3 coding DNA: TGTGCCACCAGCAGCACCCCCAGGGGAGGGAGGTACGAGCAGTACTTC.

The V and J genes are TRBV5-4 and TRBJ1-1; 10 bases are a match to TRBD1. The V segment lost 0 bases and the J segment 11 bases; nucleotides outside the gene matches: 4. The V gene's germline CDR1 is SGHNT and CDR2 YYREEE (reference sequence). The CDR3 has 13 amino acids. CDR3 DNA: TGTGCCAGCAGCTTGGAGACAGGGGGCTGGGCTTTCTTT. This sequence encodes CASSLETGGWAFF.

This clone showed up just once. The chain couples TRBV27 to TRBJ2-1; 12 bases agree with TRBD2. Per germline, CDR1 MNHEY and CDR2 SMNVEV (reference sequence). Trimming cost V 6 bases and J 4 bases; bases outside gene matches: 10. CDR3 length: 17 residues. CDR3 DNA: TGTGCCAGCAGCGGACTAGCGGGGTTGTTGAAATACAATGAGCAGTTCTTC. It codes for CASSGLAGLLKYNEQFF.

The chain carries TRBV10-3 and TRBJ2-7, with TRBD2 identical over 11 bases. The CDR3 extends over 14 amino acids. V lost 6 bases, J lost 5 bases, and 6 bases stayed unmatched. Germline loops: CDR1 ENHRY, CDR2 SYGVKD. The CDR3 here is CAISILAGVNEQYF. In DNA form, the CDR3 reads TGTGCCATCAGCATACTAGCGGGGGTGAACGAGCAGTACTTC.

The chain carries TRBV4-1 and TRBJ1-6; 10 positions match TRBD1. Unmatched junction bases numbered 7, after V lost 3 bases and J lost 2 bases. The germline V gene has CDR1 MGHRA and CDR2 YSYEKL. CDR3 length equals 18 residues. The CDR3 DNA reads as TGCGCCAGCAGCCAGTCCGGGACAGGGGCGGCCTATAATTCACCCCTCCACTTT. This codes for CASSQSGTGAAYNSPLHF.

The gene calls are TRBV12-5 and TRBJ2-7; D remains ambiguous. V was shortened by 6 bases and J by 7 bases, with 19 bases between the two germline ends. This CDR3 is 14 amino acids long. The germline V gene encodes CDR1 LGHNT and CDR2 FRNRAP. CDR3 region: CASGTPASSREQYF. CDR3 nucleotides: TGTGCTAGTGGCACCCCAGCAAGCTCGAGGGAGCAGTACTTC.

A remark on this clone: Sequence at one end of the junction differs from germline and may be a read error. The rearrangement joins TRBV7-9 to TRBJ2-1, with 8 bases aligning to TRBD2. Germline V gene data show CDR1 as SEHNR and CDR2 as FQNEAQ (reference sequence). CDR3 length: 18 residues. The CDR3 DNA reads TGTGCCAGCAGCGCGAGAAGGGTCCCAGGGACTAGGGCCAATCAGCAGTTCTTC. This gives the protein CASSARRVPGTRANQQFF.